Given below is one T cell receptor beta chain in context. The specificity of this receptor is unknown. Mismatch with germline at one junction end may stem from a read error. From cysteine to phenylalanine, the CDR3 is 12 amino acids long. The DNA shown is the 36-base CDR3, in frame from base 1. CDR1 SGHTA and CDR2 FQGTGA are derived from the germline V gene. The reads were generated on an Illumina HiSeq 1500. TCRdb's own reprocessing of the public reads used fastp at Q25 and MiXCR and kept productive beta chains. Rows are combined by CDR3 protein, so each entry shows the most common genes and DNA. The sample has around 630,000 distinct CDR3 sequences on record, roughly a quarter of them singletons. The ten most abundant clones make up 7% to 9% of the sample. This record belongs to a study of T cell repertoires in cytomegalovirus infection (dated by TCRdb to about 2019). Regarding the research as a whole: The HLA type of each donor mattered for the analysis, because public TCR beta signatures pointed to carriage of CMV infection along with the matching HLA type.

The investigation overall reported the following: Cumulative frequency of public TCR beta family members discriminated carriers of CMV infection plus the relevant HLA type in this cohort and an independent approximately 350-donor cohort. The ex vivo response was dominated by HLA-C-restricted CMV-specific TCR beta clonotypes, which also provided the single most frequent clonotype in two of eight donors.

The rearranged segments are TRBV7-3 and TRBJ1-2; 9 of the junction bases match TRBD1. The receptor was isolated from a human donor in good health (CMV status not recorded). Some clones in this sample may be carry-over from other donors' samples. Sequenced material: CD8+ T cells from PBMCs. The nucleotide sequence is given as TGTGCCAGCAGCTCCGGGACAGGGTTTGTGGCCTTC. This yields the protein CASSSGTGFVAF.